The clone carrying this T cell receptor beta chain occurred a few times. The data were obtained in a study of identical twins. MiXCR, run by TCRdb on the 5' RACE reads, gives a single entry per CDR3 protein. The table shows 500,000 to 650,000 distinct CDR3 sequences, with 20% to 25% occurring only once. J gave up 1 base and V 5 bases, and 6 bases lay outside the gene matches. CDR1 MNHEY and CDR2 SVGEGT come from the germline V gene. This CDR3 contains 17 residues. These data were likewise used in another study, on yellow fever vaccine responses in identical twins.

The sequenced sample was CD4+ T cells sorted from blood. V and J are TRBV6-2 or TRBV6-3 and TRBJ2-2, with 11 positions matching TRBD2. This TCR derives from a woman aged 18-30 years in good health. The CDR3 DNA reads as TGTGCCAGCAGTAGTTTTACTAGCGGGAGGAACACCGGGGAGCTGTTTTTT. Translation: CASSSFTSGRNTGELFF.